This TCR beta chain originates from a study of beta chain features in type 1 diabetes. As for the study in general: Patients looked much like healthy donors when it came to age, gender and cell yields. Study-wide results and limits: In all four CD4+ subsets, TCRB CDR3 length was significantly, moderately reduced in type 1 diabetes.

As every portion of the isolated RNA was reverse transcribed, the sequencing read expressed TCRB transcripts. Some clones are missing from TCRdb's copy, which holds only in-frame ones; the method was immunoSEQ multiplex PCR. Among some 170,000 clones, around 63% were seen once, and the ten largest hold roughly 0.092%. This clone was found a few times. Its antigen is still unknown. There are 13 residues in the CDR3. V was pared by 2 bases and J by 2 bases, with 1 base of the junction left unmatched. Germline CDR1 GTSNPN, CDR2 SVGIG (reference sequence). Populations isolated by sorting all had purity greater than 95%.

Sequencing was done on a sample of naive CD4+ T cells from blood. The chain combines TRBV30 with TRBJ2-3; 7 positions match TRBD1. The sequence was obtained from a man aged 30-40 years with type 1 diabetes. CDR3 in amino acids: CAWSQGVTDTQYF. CDR3 bases: TGTGCCTGGAGTCAGGGGGTCACAGATACGCAGTATTTT.